These 23 T cell receptor beta chains came from one sample sequenced in a study of T cell changes during pregnancy in multiple sclerosis. TCRdb's table, derived via immunoSEQ multiplex PCR, lists solely in-frame clones and lacks some. The sample lists roughly 30,000 clones, over 75% occurring once. Sequencing used CD8+ T cells from peripheral blood mononuclear cells, obtained after pregnancy. The origin of the receptors is a female donor with multiple sclerosis, enrolled in a pregnancy study.

The chain recombines TRBV11-3 with TRBJ2-3, with 10 bases aligning to TRBD2. Germline values: CDR1 SGHNT, CDR2 YENEEA. The CDR3 sequence is 15 residues long. V trimming: 5 bases; J trimming: 2 bases; junction bases outside the gene matches: 4. CDR3 residues: CASSPLAGDTDTQYF. CDR3 bases: TGTGCCAGCAGCCCGCTAGCGGGAGACACAGATACGCAGTATTTT.

This clone showed up just once. The rearrangement links TRBV6-5 to TRBJ1-5, with a possible D match to TRBD1 (5 bases). Germline assignment: CDR1 MNHEY and CDR2 SVGAGI. The CDR3 covers 14 residues. V was cut by 6 bases and J by 5 bases, with 14 bases left in between. The CDR3 sequence is CASSPRGGHQPQHF. For the CDR3, the DNA is TGTGCCAGCAGCCCCCGGGGGGGTCATCAGCCCCAGCATTTT.

This clone was detected a few times. This chain links TRBV19 with TRBJ2-1; a possible D gene is TRBD1 (5 bases). Germline V gives CDR1 LNHDA, CDR2 SQIVND (reference sequence). V lost 6 bases to trimming and J lost 8 bases, with 11 bases between them. CDR3 length: 12 residues. The CDR3 here is CASSPLGHEQFF. The CDR3 region has the DNA TGTGCCAGTAGCCCCCTGGGGCATGAGCAGTTCTTC.

The chain joins TRBV4-1 to TRBJ2-7, with 7 bases lining up with TRBD2. The CDR3 spans 15 residues. Looked up from germline, CDR1 is MGHRA and CDR2 is YSYEKL. After removal of 1 base from V and 1 base from J, the junction contained 4 bases not matched to a gene. The DNA of the CDR3 is TGCGCCAGCAGCCAAGTCGCTAGCGGATCCTACGAGCAGTACTTC. This gives the protein CASSQVASGSYEQYF.

The chain combines TRBV4-3 with TRBJ2-7; 10 bases are shared with TRBD2. CDR1 LGHNA and CDR2 YSLEER come from the germline V gene. The V and J ends lost 0 bases and 2 bases, in that order; junction bases with no gene match: 1. The CDR3 has 15 residues. CDR3 sequence: CASSQDSGGAYEQYF. The CDR3 bases are TGCGCCAGCAGCCAAGACAGCGGGGGGGCCTACGAGCAGTACTTC.

This chain connects TRBV19 to TRBJ2-7; the D gene is possibly TRBD2 (6 bases). The germline CDR1 and CDR2 sequences are LNHDA and SQIVND (reference sequence). V lost 5 bases and J 2 bases, leaving 10 bases between the germline ends. The CDR3 is made up of 13 amino acids. CDR3 DNA: TGTGCCAGTAGTTGGCGGGACGCCTACGAGCAGTACTTC. This encodes CASSWRDAYEQYF.

This clone was observed a handful of times. The chain has TRBV19 and TRBJ2-7, with 8 nucleotides matching TRBD1. V dropped 11 bases and J dropped 4; count of bases not matched to a gene: 13. The CDR3 spans 14 residues. CDR1 is LNHDA and CDR2 is SQIVND in the germline V gene (reference sequence). The DNA of the CDR3 is TGTGCCTGCTCGGCGGGGCAGGGGGCTTACGAGCAGTACTTC. Translation gives CACSAGQGAYEQYF.

The chain uses TRBV5-1 and TRBJ1-4, with 7 bases that match TRBD1. Germline CDR1 SGHRS, CDR2 YFSETQ. After removal of 4 bases from V and 6 bases from J, the junction contained 6 bases not matched to a gene. The CDR3 loop spans 14 amino acids. CDR3 bases: TGCGCCAGCAGCGCGATAGACAGGGATGAAAAACTGTTTTTT. Translation: CASSAIDRDEKLFF.

The chain is built from TRBV11-2 and TRBJ2-3; TRBD2 agrees at 11 bases. The CDR3 sequence is 15 residues long. Germline V gene sequence: CDR1 SGHAT, CDR2 FQNNGV. Trimming at V came to 7 bases and at J to 2 bases, leaving 5 bases not matched to a gene. The CDR3, as DNA: TGTGCCAGCACTGCTAGCGGGAGGACCACAGATACGCAGTATTTT. It specifies CASTASGRTTDTQYF.

This chain joins TRBV7-8 and TRBJ2-5, with 10 bases matching TRBD2. Germline CDR1 is SGHVS and CDR2 is FQNEAQ. V was pared by 0 bases and J by 4 bases, with 8 bases of the junction left unmatched. This CDR3 comprises 17 residues. The CDR3 DNA reads as TGTGCCAGCAGCTTAGCGGAGCTAGCGGGAGCCCGAGAGACCCAGTACTTC. It codes for CASSLAELAGARETQYF.

The rearrangement links TRBV29-1 to TRBJ1-1; 9 bases align to TRBD1. The length of the CDR3 is 14 residues. The junction had 8 bases not matched to a gene; V was cut back by 5 bases and J by 4 bases. Germline V lookup: CDR1 SQVTM, CDR2 ANQGSEA. The CDR3 DNA reads as TGCAGCGTTCTTCCCGGGACAGGGATCACTGAAGCTTTCTTT. This encodes CSVLPGTGITEAFF.

The genes are TRBV25-1 and TRBJ2-3; no clear D gene. CDR1 is MGHDK, CDR2 SYGVNS, per germline. The ends were cut back, 1 base at V and 0 bases at J, with 5 bases in the middle. The CDR3 extends over 14 amino acids. CDR3: CASSESRSTDTQYF. CDR3 sequence (DNA): TGTGCCAGCAGTGAATCCCGTAGCACAGATACGCAGTATTTT.

The chain carries TRBV28 and TRBJ2-7; weak D call: TRBD2 (6 bases). Between the trimmed V and J ends, which lost 6 bases and 2 bases, there was a span of 14 bases. The CDR3 has 14 amino acids. Per germline, CDR1 MDHEN and CDR2 SYDVKM. In DNA form, the CDR3 reads TGTGCCAGCAGCTTACCTGGCGGGACCTACGAGCAGTACTTC. Protein product: CASSLPGGTYEQYF.

This chain uses TRBV7-9 with TRBJ1-1; D remains unclear. The CDR3 length is 11 residues. V was trimmed by 9 bases and J by 8 bases, leaving 13 bases between them. Germline V gives CDR1 SEHNR, CDR2 FQNEAQ (reference sequence). CDR3 nucleotide sequence: TGTGCCAGTCGAGGCGTTGGGGAAGCTTTCTTT. Amino acid sequence: CASRGVGEAFF.

This chain's CDR3 is CASSHRNRPTGAQYF. CDR3 coding DNA: TGCGCCAGCAGCCATCGCAATCGACCGACAGGGGCGCAGTATTTT. The V call is TRBV4-3, the J call TRBJ2-3; 8 nucleotides align to TRBD1. This CDR3 comprises 15 residues. Germline V CDR1 and CDR2: LGHNA, YSLEER. Trimming took 3 bases from V and 10 from J; bases not matched to a gene: 12.

The V gene is TRBV19, the J gene TRBJ1-2; 9 bases align to TRBD1. This CDR3 has 13 residues. The V gene end was trimmed by 6 bases and the J gene end by 8 bases; junction bases not matched to a gene: 7. The germline CDR1 and CDR2 sequences are LNHDA and SQIVND (reference sequence). The CDR3 loop is CASSEQGAGGYTF. As DNA, the CDR3 is TGTGCCAGTAGCGAACAGGGGGCGGGGGGCTACACCTTC.

The chain couples TRBV27 to TRBJ2-7, with D possibly matching TRBD1 (6 bases). CDR3 length equals 12 residues. CDR1 MNHEY and CDR2 SMNVEV come from the germline V gene (reference sequence). The V end lost 6 bases, the J end lost 0 bases, and 6 bases lay between the germline ends. Here the CDR3 DNA reads TGTGCCAGCAGGGACAGCTCCTACGAGCAGTACTTC. Its translation is CASRDSSYEQYF.

V is TRBV5-6 and J is TRBJ2-7; tentative D call: TRBD1 (6 bases). V lost 4 bases and J 5 bases, leaving 22 bases between the germline ends. This CDR3 region has 16 residues. The germline V gene encodes CDR1 SGHDT and CDR2 YYEEEE. As DNA, the CDR3 is TGTGCCAGCAGCCGGAGGCACAGGGTCTTTTCGCACGAGCAGTACTTC. It translates to CASSRRHRVFSHEQYF.

J is TRBJ2-5 and V is TRBV27; D may be TRBD1 (6 bases). Germline V gives CDR1 MNHEY, CDR2 SMNVEV (reference sequence). The CDR3 sequence is 18 residues long. Deletions cut 1 base from V and 4 bases from J, with 22 bases between. CDR3 sequence: CASSLCDSSGHERETQYF. The CDR3 bases are TGTGCCAGCAGTTTATGCGACAGCTCGGGACATGAAAGAGAGACCCAGTACTTC.

The chain couples TRBV7-3 to TRBJ1-1, with D maybe TRBD1 (6 bases). This CDR3 has 16 amino acids. Germline CDR1 reads SGHTA; CDR2 reads FQGTGA. The V gene lost 1 base and the J gene lost 5 bases, with 17 bases spanning the gap. The CDR3 nucleotides are TGTGCCAGCAGCTTAAACTCGCGCAGGGGAAGGACTGAAGCTTTCTTT. This codes for CASSLNSRRGRTEAFF.

The chain recombines TRBV11-2 with TRBJ2-7; 11 nucleotides match TRBD1. The CDR3 length is 16 residues. V gave up 5 bases and J gave up 4 bases; unmatched junction bases: 10. CDR1 is SGHAT and CDR2 is FQNNGV in the germline V gene. CDR3 nucleotides: TGTGCCAGCAGCGGCCACGGGACAGGGGGGAGTTACGAGCAGTACTTC. It encodes CASSGHGTGGSYEQYF.

This sequence joins TRBV30 and TRBJ2-3; TRBD2 aligns across 16 bases. Trimming removed 1 base from V and 4 bases from J; junction bases left unmatched: 8. CDR1 GTSNPN and CDR2 SVGIG come from the germline V gene (reference sequence). This CDR3 is built from 18 residues. The CDR3 nucleotides read TGTGCCTGGAGTGGAGGGACTAGCGGGAGGGCCCGGGCAGATACGCAGTATTTT. Translated, it gives CAWSGGTSGRARADTQYF.

This sequence joins TRBV4-2 and TRBJ2-1; D is ambiguous. V was cut by 4 bases and J by 8 bases, with 9 bases left in between. This CDR3 region has 12 residues. Per the germline V gene, CDR1 is LGHNA and CDR2 is YNFKEQ. The chain's CDR3 is CASSLPPDEQFF. The DNA for the CDR3 is TGTGCCAGCAGCCTTCCACCGGATGAGCAGTTCTTC.